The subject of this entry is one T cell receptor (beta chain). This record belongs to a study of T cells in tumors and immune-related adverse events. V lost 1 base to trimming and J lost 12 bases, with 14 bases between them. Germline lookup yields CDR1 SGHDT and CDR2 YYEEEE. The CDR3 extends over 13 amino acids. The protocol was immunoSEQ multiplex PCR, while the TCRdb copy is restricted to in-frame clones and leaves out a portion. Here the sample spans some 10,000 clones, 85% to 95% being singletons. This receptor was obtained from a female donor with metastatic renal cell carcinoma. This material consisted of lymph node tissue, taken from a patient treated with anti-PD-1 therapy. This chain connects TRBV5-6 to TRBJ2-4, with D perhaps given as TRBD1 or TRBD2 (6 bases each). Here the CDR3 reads CASSLSPGAPQYF. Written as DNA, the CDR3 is TGTGCCAGCAGCTTGTCCCCGGGGGCACCTCAGTACTTC.